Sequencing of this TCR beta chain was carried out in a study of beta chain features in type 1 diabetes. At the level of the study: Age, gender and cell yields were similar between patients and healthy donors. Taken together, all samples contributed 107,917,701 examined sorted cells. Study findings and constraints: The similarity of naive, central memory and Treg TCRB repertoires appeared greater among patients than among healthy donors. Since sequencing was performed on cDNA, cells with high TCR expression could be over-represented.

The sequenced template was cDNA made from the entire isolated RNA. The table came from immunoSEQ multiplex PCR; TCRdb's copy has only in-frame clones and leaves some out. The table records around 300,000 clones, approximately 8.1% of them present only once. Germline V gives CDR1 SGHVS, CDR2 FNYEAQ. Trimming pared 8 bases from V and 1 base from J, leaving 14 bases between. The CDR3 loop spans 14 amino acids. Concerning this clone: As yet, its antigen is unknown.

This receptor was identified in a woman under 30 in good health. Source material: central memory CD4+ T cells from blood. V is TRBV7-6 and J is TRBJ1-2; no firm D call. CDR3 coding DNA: TGTGCCAGCTCCCCGTACTCTATTAACTATGGCTACACCTTC. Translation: CASSPYSINYGYTF.